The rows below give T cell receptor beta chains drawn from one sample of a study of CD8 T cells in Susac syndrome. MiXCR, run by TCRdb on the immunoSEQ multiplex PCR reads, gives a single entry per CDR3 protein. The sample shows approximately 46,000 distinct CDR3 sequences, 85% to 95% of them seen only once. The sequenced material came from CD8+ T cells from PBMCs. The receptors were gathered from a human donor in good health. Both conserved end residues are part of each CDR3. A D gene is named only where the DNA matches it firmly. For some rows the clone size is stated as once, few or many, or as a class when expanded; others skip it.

CDR3aa: CATSRGAQHF; CDR3nt: TGTGCCACCAGCAGAGGAGCTCAGCATTTT; j_gene: TRBJ1-5; abundance: once; d_gene: .; v_gene: TRBV15
CDR3aa: CAWSGGVGTEAFF; CDR3nt: TGTGCCTGGAGTGGAGGGGTCGGCACTGAAGCTTTCTTT; j_gene: TRBJ1-1; abundance: once; d_gene: .; v_gene: TRBV30
CDR3aa: CASSHTRTGPYTEAFF; CDR3nt: TGTGCCAGCAGCCATACGAGGACAGGACCATACACTGAAGCTTTCTTT; j_gene: TRBJ1-1; abundance: once; d_gene: TRBD1; v_gene: TRBV6-1
CDR3aa: CASSLSGPNTGELFF; CDR3nt: TGTGCCAGCAGCCTGAGTGGCCCGAACACCGGGGAGCTGTTTTTT; j_gene: TRBJ2-2; abundance: few; d_gene: .; v_gene: TRBV11-2
CDR3aa: CASSAPSPEQYF; CDR3nt: TGTGCCAGCAGCGCCCCGTCTCCCGAGCAGTACTTC; j_gene: TRBJ2-7; abundance: .; d_gene: .; v_gene: TRBV9
CDR3aa: CAINPTSGSSYEQYF; CDR3nt: TGTGCCATCAATCCGACTAGCGGGAGCTCCTACGAGCAGTACTTC; j_gene: TRBJ2-7; abundance: .; d_gene: TRBD2; v_gene: TRBV10-3
CDR3aa: CASSPSGRRIGELFF; CDR3nt: TGTGCCAGCAGCCCTAGCGGGAGAAGGATCGGGGAGCTGTTTTTT; j_gene: TRBJ2-2; abundance: .; d_gene: TRBD2; v_gene: TRBV3-1
CDR3aa: CAISESHRTMNTEAFF; CDR3nt: TGTGCCATCAGTGAGTCGCACAGAACCATGAACACTGAAGCTTTCTTT; j_gene: TRBJ1-1; abundance: .; d_gene: .; v_gene: TRBV10-3
CDR3aa: CASSPPSTGLTENEQFF; CDR3nt: TGTGCCAGCTCACCACCTTCGACGGGACTAACTGAAAATGAGCAGTTCTTC; j_gene: TRBJ2-1; abundance: .; d_gene: TRBD2; v_gene: TRBV18
CDR3aa: CASSQDTGPVDTQYF; CDR3nt: TGTGCCAGCAGCCAAGATACGGGACCAGTGGATACGCAGTATTTT; j_gene: TRBJ2-3; abundance: .; d_gene: .; v_gene: TRBV3-1
CDR3aa: CSVEGLVAGQYF; CDR3nt: TGCAGCGTTGAAGGGTTGGTAGCGGGTCAGTACTTC; j_gene: TRBJ2-4; abundance: .; d_gene: TRBD2; v_gene: TRBV29-1
CDR3aa: CASRIRTEAFF; CDR3nt: TGCGCCAGCAGAATCAGGACTGAAGCTTTCTTT; j_gene: TRBJ1-1; abundance: .; d_gene: .; v_gene: TRBV5-1
CDR3aa: CASSPRDSSYNEQFF; CDR3nt: TGTGCCAGCAGCCCTCGGGACAGCTCCTACAATGAGCAGTTCTTC; j_gene: TRBJ2-1; abundance: few; d_gene: TRBD1; v_gene: TRBV11-3
CDR3aa: CSARPGTGSNEQFF; CDR3nt: TGCAGTGCTAGACCCGGGACAGGGAGCAATGAGCAGTTCTTC; j_gene: TRBJ2-1; abundance: .; d_gene: TRBD1; v_gene: TRBV20-1
CDR3aa: CASSEARRDGEQFF; CDR3nt: TGTGCCAGCAGTGAAGCGCGGCGAGACGGTGAGCAGTTCTTC; j_gene: TRBJ2-1; abundance: .; d_gene: .; v_gene: TRBV2
CDR3aa: CSVEATSGANSYEQYF; CDR3nt: TGCAGCGTTGAAGCAACTAGCGGAGCCAACTCCTACGAGCAGTACTTC; j_gene: TRBJ2-7; abundance: once; d_gene: TRBD2; v_gene: TRBV29-1
CDR3aa: CASRSSSPEQFF; CDR3nt: TGTGCCAGCAGATCCTCTAGTCCTGAGCAGTTCTTC; j_gene: TRBJ2-1; abundance: .; d_gene: .; v_gene: TRBV9
CDR3aa: CASSLVKVQGAAGELFF; CDR3nt: TGTGCCAGCAGTTTAGTGAAGGTACAGGGGGCAGCCGGGGAGCTGTTTTTT; j_gene: TRBJ2-2; abundance: .; d_gene: TRBD1; v_gene: TRBV27
CDR3aa: CSVDGVDSAGNTIYF; CDR3nt: TGCAGCGTTGACGGGGTGGATTCGGCTGGAAACACCATATATTTT; j_gene: TRBJ1-3; abundance: .; d_gene: .; v_gene: TRBV29-1
CDR3aa: CATSLYGELFF; CDR3nt: TGTGCCACCAGCCTATACGGGGAGCTGTTTTTT; j_gene: TRBJ2-2; abundance: .; d_gene: .; v_gene: TRBV24-1
CDR3aa: CAILTSGTSGPDTQYF; CDR3nt: TGTGCCATACTTACCTCCGGGACTAGCGGGCCAGATACGCAGTATTTT; j_gene: TRBJ2-3; abundance: once; d_gene: TRBD2; v_gene: TRBV10-3
CDR3aa: CATSRDTSSGDTQFF; CDR3nt: TGTGCCACCAGCAGAGATACTAGCTCCGGAGATACGCAGTTTTTT; j_gene: TRBJ2-3; abundance: .; d_gene: .; v_gene: TRBV15
CDR3aa: CASSLGGKNTEAFF; CDR3nt: TGTGCCAGCAGCTTGGGTGGCAAGAACACTGAAGCTTTCTTT; j_gene: TRBJ1-1; abundance: few; d_gene: .; v_gene: TRBV5-5
CDR3aa: CASSMGSGEQFF; CDR3nt: TGTGCCAGTAGTATGGGTTCGGGTGAGCAGTTCTTC; j_gene: TRBJ2-1; abundance: .; d_gene: .; v_gene: TRBV19
CDR3aa: CASSEDRRTYNEQFF; CDR3nt: TGTGCCAGCAGCGAGGACAGGAGAACCTACAATGAGCAGTTCTTC; j_gene: TRBJ2-1; abundance: .; d_gene: TRBD1; v_gene: TRBV5-6
CDR3aa: CSVEPASGSTGELFF; CDR3nt: TGCAGCGTTGAGCCGGCTAGCGGGAGCACCGGGGAGCTGTTTTTT; j_gene: TRBJ2-2; abundance: .; d_gene: TRBD2; v_gene: TRBV29-1
CDR3aa: CSARDLASGRGIEQYF; CDR3nt: TGCAGTGCTAGAGATCTGGCTAGCGGGAGGGGAATCGAGCAGTACTTC; j_gene: TRBJ2-7; abundance: .; d_gene: TRBD2; v_gene: TRBV20-1
CDR3aa: CSAKRDTDYEQYF; CDR3nt: TGCAGTGCTAAGAGGGACACCGACTACGAGCAGTACTTC; j_gene: TRBJ2-7; abundance: once; d_gene: .; v_gene: TRBV20-1
CDR3aa: CASSQGTGTSGPLGQYF; CDR3nt: TGTGCCAGCAGCCAAGGTACCGGGACTAGCGGGCCTCTGGGGCAGTACTTC; j_gene: TRBJ2-7; abundance: .; d_gene: TRBD2; v_gene: TRBV3-1